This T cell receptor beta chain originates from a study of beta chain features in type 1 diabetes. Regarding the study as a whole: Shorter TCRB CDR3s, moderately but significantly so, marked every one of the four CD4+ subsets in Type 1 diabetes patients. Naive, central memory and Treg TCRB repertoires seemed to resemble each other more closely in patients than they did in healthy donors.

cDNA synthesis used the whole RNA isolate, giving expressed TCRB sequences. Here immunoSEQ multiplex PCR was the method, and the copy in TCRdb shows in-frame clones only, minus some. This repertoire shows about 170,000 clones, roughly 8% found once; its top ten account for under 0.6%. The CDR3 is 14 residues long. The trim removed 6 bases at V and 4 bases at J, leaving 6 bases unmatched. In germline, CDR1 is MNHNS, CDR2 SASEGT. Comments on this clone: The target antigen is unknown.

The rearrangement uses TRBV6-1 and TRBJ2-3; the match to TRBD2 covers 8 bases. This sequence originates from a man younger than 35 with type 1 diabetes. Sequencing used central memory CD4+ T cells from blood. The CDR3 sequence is CASRGTRIADTQYF. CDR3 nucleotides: TGTGCCAGCAGGGGGACTAGGATCGCAGATACGCAGTATTTT.